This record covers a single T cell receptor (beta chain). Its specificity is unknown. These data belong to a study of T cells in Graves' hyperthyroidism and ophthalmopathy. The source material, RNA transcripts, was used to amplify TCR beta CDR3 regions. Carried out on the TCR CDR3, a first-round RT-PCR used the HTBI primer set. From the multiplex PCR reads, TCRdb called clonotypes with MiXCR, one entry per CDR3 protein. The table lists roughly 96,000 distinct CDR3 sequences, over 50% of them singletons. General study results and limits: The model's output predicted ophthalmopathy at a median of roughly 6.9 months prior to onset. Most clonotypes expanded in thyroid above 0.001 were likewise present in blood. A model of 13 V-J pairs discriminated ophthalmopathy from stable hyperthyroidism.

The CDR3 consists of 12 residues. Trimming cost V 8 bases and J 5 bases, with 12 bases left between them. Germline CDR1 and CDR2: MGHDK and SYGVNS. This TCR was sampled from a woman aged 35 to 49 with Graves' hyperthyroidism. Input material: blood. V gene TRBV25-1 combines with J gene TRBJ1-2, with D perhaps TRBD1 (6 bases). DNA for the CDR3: TGTGCCAGCGTTGGACAGCAGTATGGCTACACCTTC. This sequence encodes CASVGQQYGYTF.